This TCR beta chain was identified in a study of memory CD4+ T cells and cytomegalovirus serostatus. Overall study: Donors were healthy Belgian adults, under ten CMV seropositive and under 30 seronegative.

The sort gate was single viable CD3+CD4+CD8-CD45RO+ cells for memory CD4+ T cells. Clones were sequenced by immunoSEQ multiplex PCR, and TCRdb holds only the in-frame ones, with some missing. The sample contains approximately 53,000 clones, under 80% of which appear only once. The length of the CDR3 is 15 residues. V was cut by 7 bases and J by 2 bases, with 17 bases left in between. The germline V gene encodes CDR1 SNHLY and CDR2 FYNNEI. The receptor was derived from an adult in good health and CMV-seronegative. Source material: memory CD4+ T cells from blood. The V gene is TRBV2, the J gene TRBJ2-5; no definite D call. In DNA form, the CDR3 reads TGTGCCAGCACTCCGAGACCGTCTACTCAAGAGACCCAGTACTTC. Its translation: CASTPRPSTQETQYF.